This T cell receptor (beta chain) was documented in a study of spatial heterogeneity in lung cancer. Every TCR cDNA molecule bore a unique molecular identifier. From the 5' RACE reads, TCRdb called clonotypes with MiXCR, one entry per CDR3 protein. Altogether around 87,000 distinct CDR3 sequences are present, less than 15% being singletons, with the ten largest covering over 40%. Indicated time point: sample taken at primary tumor resection. The approximately 79 donors had untreated early-stage non-small cell lung cancer. No cell sorting; template was whole RNA from tumor, lung tissue or PBMC. On this clonotype itself: The antigen remains unidentified.

Study-level results: Blood carried ubiquitous expanded tumor TCRs more at resection than follow-up.

There are 15 residues in the CDR3. Germline-derived CDR1 and CDR2 are LGHDT and YNNKEL (reference sequence). Trimming cost V 4 bases and J 2 bases; bases outside gene matches: 6. The chain couples TRBV3-1 to TRBJ2-7; 9 bases fit TRBD1. This specimen was PBMCs, taken at surgery. The TCR sequence derives from a male donor with early-stage non-small cell lung cancer. CDR3 nucleotide sequence: TGTGCCAGCAGCCTTTCGACAGGGGGGACCTACGAGCAGTACTTC. This codes for CASSLSTGGTYEQYF.